The rows below give T cell receptor beta chains drawn from one sample of a study of shared clonotypes between healthy human individuals. Repertoires were generated with immunoSEQ multiplex PCR, while TCRdb's copy carries only in-frame clones and drops some. The profile shows 2 million to 3 million clones, under 95% of them singletons. The sample comprised naive CD4+ T cells from PBMCs. Receptors originate from a man aged 18 to 29 in good health. Some clones in this sample may be carry-over from other donors' samples. The CDR3 runs from the conserved cysteine through the conserved F or W. The order of the fields is D gene, clone size, V gene, J gene, CDR3 DNA, CDR3 protein. D genes are given only for firm matches. For some rows the clone size is stated as once, few or many, or as a class when expanded; others skip it.

d_call: NA
clone_size: NA
v_call: TRBV11-1
j_call: TRBJ1-2
cdr3_nt: TGTGCCAGCAGCCGGGGACACTCCTATGGCTACACCTTC
cdr3_aa: CASSRGHSYGYTF

d_call: TRBD1
clone_size: NA
v_call: TRBV27
j_call: TRBJ1-4
cdr3_nt: TGTGCCAGCAGTCTCGGACAGGGACGGAGACTGTTTTTT
cdr3_aa: CASSLGQGRRLFF

d_call: TRBD2
clone_size: once
v_call: TRBV2
j_call: TRBJ2-3
cdr3_nt: TGTGCCAGCATGATGCGGGAGGACCGGGGATCGACAGATACGCAGTATTTT
cdr3_aa: CASMMREDRGSTDTQYF

d_call: NA
clone_size: NA
v_call: TRBV9
j_call: TRBJ2-1
cdr3_nt: TGTGCCAGCAGCGTAGGAGCAATCGGGACCTACAATGAGCAGTTCTTC
cdr3_aa: CASSVGAIGTYNEQFF

d_call: NA
clone_size: NA
v_call: TRBV18
j_call: TRBJ2-2
cdr3_nt: TGTGCCAGCTCACCCCAGGGTACCGGGGAGCTGTTTTTT
cdr3_aa: CASSPQGTGELFF

d_call: NA
clone_size: NA
v_call: TRBV28
j_call: TRBJ2-7
cdr3_nt: TGTGCCAGCAGAACGAAACAGGGTATCGCCTACGAGCAGTACTTC
cdr3_aa: CASRTKQGIAYEQYF

d_call: NA
clone_size: NA
v_call: TRBV2
j_call: TRBJ2-7
cdr3_nt: TGTGCCAGCAGTGTCGAACGATATGGCTACGAGCAGTACTTC
cdr3_aa: CASSVERYGYEQYF

d_call: TRBD2
clone_size: NA
v_call: TRBV28
j_call: TRBJ2-7
cdr3_nt: TGTGCCAGCAGTCGACTAGCGGGGGCAATCTACGAGCAGTACTTC
cdr3_aa: CASSRLAGAIYEQYF

d_call: NA
clone_size: NA
v_call: TRBV5-1
j_call: TRBJ1-4
cdr3_nt: TGCGCCAGCAGCTTGATGGGCAATGAAAAACTGTTTTTT
cdr3_aa: CASSLMGNEKLFF

d_call: TRBD1
clone_size: NA
v_call: TRBV28
j_call: TRBJ2-4
cdr3_nt: TGTGCCAGCAGTAGACAGGGAACCAAAAACATTCAGTACTTC
cdr3_aa: CASSRQGTKNIQYF

d_call: TRBD2
clone_size: NA
v_call: TRBV7-3
j_call: TRBJ2-3
cdr3_nt: TGTGCCAGCAGCCTAGGACTAGCGGGAGTAGCAGATACGCAGTATTTT
cdr3_aa: CASSLGLAGVADTQYF

d_call: NA
clone_size: NA
v_call: TRBV10-3
j_call: TRBJ2-3
cdr3_nt: TGTGCCATCAGTGAGTTACAGAGGAGCACAGATACGCAGTATTTT
cdr3_aa: CAISELQRSTDTQYF

d_call: NA
clone_size: NA
v_call: TRBV6-6
j_call: TRBJ2-5
cdr3_nt: TGTGCCAGCAGTCCCCGGACTGGTTTGGAGACCCAGTACTTC
cdr3_aa: CASSPRTGLETQYF

d_call: TRBD1
clone_size: NA
v_call: TRBV5-1
j_call: TRBJ1-3
cdr3_nt: TGCGCCAGCAGCGAAGCCGGGACAGGGGACTCAGGAAACACCATATATTTT
cdr3_aa: CASSEAGTGDSGNTIYF

d_call: NA
clone_size: NA
v_call: TRBV28
j_call: TRBJ1-1
cdr3_nt: TGTTGTAGCGGCTCCTTGAACACTGAAGCTTTCTTT
cdr3_aa: CCSGSLNTEAFF

d_call: NA
clone_size: NA
v_call: TRBV28
j_call: TRBJ1-2
cdr3_nt: TGTGCCAGCAGTTTGGTTACAGGTTCAATAGTCTATGGCTACACCTTC
cdr3_aa: CASSLVTGSIVYGYTF

d_call: NA
clone_size: NA
v_call: TRBV5-1
j_call: TRBJ2-5
cdr3_nt: TGCGCCAGCAGCCCCCCCAGTTCGGAGACCCAGTACTTC
cdr3_aa: CASSPPSSETQYF

d_call: NA
clone_size: NA
v_call: TRBV19
j_call: TRBJ1-2
cdr3_nt: TGTGCCAGTAGTCCATGGGGGAGGCCGGGGCATGGCTACACCTTC
cdr3_aa: CASSPWGRPGHGYTF

d_call: NA
clone_size: NA
v_call: TRBV5-4
j_call: TRBJ1-6
cdr3_nt: TGTGCCAGCAGCTTGGAAGGGTCTGGGTCACCCCTCCACTTT
cdr3_aa: CASSLEGSGSPLHF

d_call: NA
clone_size: NA
v_call: TRBV13
j_call: TRBJ1-2
cdr3_nt: TGTGCCAGCAGCCTCCCCCCGCCGGGGGCGGATGGCTACACCTTC
cdr3_aa: CASSLPPPGADGYTF